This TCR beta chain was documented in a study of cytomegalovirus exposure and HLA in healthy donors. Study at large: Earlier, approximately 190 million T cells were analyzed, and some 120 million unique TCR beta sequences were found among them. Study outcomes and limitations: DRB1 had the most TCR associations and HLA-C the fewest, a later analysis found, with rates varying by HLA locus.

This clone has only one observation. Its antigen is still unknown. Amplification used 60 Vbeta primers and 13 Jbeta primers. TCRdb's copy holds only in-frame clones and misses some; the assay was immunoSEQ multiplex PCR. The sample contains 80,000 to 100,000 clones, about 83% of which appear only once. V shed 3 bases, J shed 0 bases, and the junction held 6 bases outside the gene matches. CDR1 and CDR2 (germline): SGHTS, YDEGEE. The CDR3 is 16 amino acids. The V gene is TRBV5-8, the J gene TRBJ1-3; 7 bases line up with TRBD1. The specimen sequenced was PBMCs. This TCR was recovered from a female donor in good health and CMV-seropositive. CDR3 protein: CASSSDRPSSGNTIYF. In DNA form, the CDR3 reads TGTGCCAGCAGCTCGGACAGGCCGAGCTCTGGAAACACCATATATTTT.